These 2 T cell receptor beta chains originate from one sample sequenced in a study of HIV-infected patients and healthy controls. Alpha and beta constant-region primers primed reverse transcription of around 500 ng RNA. Separate chain-specific third strand synthesis with multiplexing indices produced the alpha and beta libraries. TCRdb re-analysed the 5' RACE reads in MiXCR, keeping a single row per CDR3 protein. Altogether about 8,300 distinct CDR3 sequences are present, less than 12% being singletons, with the ten largest covering approximately 22%. Whole blood was used without fractionation, so all unsorted peripheral T cells were included. Sequenced material: blood, taken before antiretroviral therapy. These receptors were collected from an adult with HIV infection.

This clonotype has a count of ten or more. CDR3 bases: TGTGCCAGCAGTTTCGGACACTACGAGCAGTACTTC. This codes for CASSFGHYEQYF. The chain links TRBV12-3 or TRBV12-4 to TRBJ2-7, with D tentatively TRBD1 (5 bases). The CDR3 contains 12 residues. V was shortened by 3 bases and J by 3 bases, with 6 bases between the two germline ends.

The rearrangement joins TRBV7-9 to TRBJ2-2, with D unresolved. Trimming took 4 bases from V and 7 from J, leaving 10 bases between them. The CDR3 is 13 amino acids. Germline V gene lookup returns CDR1 SEHNR and CDR2 FQNEAQ (reference sequence). The CDR3 DNA reads as TGTGCCAGCAGCTCCTGGGATGTCGGGGAGCTGTTTTTT. It codes for CASSSWDVGELFF.